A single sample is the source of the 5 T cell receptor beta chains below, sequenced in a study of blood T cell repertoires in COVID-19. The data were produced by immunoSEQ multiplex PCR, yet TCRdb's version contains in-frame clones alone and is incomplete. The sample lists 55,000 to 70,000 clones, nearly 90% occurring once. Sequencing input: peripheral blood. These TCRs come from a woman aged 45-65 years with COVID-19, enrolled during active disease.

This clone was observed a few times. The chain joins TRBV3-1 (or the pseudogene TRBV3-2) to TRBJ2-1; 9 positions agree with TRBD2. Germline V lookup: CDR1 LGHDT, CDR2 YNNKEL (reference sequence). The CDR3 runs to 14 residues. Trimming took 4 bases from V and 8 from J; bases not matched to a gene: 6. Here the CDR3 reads CASSLAGGRHEQFF. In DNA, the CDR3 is TGTGCCAGCAGCCTCGCGGGAGGGCGGCATGAGCAGTTCTTC.

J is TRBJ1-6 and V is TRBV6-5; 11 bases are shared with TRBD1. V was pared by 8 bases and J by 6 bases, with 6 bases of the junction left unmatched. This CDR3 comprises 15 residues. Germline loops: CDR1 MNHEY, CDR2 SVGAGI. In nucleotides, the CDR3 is TGTGCCAGCCTCCGGGACAGGGGGTTTAATTCACCCCTCCACTTT. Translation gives CASLRDRGFNSPLHF.

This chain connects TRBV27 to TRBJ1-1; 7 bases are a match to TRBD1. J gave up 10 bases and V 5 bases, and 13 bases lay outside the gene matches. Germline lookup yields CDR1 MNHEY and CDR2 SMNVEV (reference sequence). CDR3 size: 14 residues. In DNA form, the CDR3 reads TGTGCCAGCAGTCCAACGGACAGGAAATCGGTAGCTTTCTTT. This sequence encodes CASSPTDRKSVAFF.

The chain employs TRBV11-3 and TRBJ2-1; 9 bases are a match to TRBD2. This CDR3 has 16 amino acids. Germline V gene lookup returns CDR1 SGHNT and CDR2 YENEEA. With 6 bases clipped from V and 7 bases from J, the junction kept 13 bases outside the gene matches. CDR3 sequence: CASSFIAGEEENEQFF. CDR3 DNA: TGTGCCAGCAGTTTTATAGCGGGAGAAGAAGAGAATGAGCAGTTCTTC.

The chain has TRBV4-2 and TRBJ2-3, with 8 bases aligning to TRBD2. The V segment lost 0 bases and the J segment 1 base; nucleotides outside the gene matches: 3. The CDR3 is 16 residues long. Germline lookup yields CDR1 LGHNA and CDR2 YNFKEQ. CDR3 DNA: TGTGCCAGCAGCCAAGATTTGCGGGAGGGCACAGATACGCAGTATTTT. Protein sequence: CASSQDLREGTDTQYF.